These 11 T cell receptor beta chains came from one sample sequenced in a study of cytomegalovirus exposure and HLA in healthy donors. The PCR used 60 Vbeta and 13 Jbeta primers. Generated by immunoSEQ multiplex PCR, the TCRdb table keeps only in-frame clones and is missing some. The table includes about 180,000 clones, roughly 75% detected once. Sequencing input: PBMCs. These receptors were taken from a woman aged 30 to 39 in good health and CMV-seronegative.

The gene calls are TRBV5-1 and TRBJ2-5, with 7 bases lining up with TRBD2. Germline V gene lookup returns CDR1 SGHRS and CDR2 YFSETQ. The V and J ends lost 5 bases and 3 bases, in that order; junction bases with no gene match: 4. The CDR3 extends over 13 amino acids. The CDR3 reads CASSYAGEETQYF. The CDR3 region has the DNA TGCGCCAGCAGTTATGCGGGGGAAGAGACCCAGTACTTC.

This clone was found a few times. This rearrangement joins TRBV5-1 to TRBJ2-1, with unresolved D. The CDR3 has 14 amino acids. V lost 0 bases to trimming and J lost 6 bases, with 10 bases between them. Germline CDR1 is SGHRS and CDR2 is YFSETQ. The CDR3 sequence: CASSLAERGNEQFF. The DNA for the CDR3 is TGCGCCAGCAGCTTGGCCGAGCGAGGCAATGAGCAGTTCTTC.

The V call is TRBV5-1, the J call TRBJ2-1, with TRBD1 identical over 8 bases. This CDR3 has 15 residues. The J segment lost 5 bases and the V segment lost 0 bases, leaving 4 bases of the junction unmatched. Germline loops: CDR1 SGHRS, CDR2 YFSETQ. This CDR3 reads CASSLDGTGDNEQFF. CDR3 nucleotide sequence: TGCGCCAGCAGCTTGGACGGGACAGGTGACAATGAGCAGTTCTTC.

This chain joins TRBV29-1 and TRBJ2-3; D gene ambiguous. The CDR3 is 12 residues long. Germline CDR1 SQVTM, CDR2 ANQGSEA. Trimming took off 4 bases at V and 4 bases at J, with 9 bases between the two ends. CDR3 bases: TGCAGCGTTGTCTTGGGCGCAGATACGCAGTATTTT. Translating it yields CSVVLGADTQYF.

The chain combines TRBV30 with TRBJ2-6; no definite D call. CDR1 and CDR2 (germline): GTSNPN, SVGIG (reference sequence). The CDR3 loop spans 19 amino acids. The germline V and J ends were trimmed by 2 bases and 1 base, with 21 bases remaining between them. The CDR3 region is CAWSILRVHPSSGANVLTF. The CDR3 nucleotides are TGTGCCTGGAGTATTCTCCGGGTCCACCCTTCTTCTGGGGCCAACGTCCTGACTTTC.

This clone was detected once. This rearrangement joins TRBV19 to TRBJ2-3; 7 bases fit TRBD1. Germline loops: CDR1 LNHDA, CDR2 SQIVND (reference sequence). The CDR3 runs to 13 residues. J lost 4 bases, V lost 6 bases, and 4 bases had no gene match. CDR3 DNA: TGTGCCAGTAGGGGGACAGAGTCAGATACGCAGTATTTT. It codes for CASRGTESDTQYF.

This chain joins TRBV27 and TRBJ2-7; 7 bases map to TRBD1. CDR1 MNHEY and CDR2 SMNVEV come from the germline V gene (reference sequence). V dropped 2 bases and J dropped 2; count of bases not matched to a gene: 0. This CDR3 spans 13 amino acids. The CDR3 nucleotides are TGTGCCAGCAGTTTAGGGACAGCCTACGAGCAGTACTTC. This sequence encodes CASSLGTAYEQYF.

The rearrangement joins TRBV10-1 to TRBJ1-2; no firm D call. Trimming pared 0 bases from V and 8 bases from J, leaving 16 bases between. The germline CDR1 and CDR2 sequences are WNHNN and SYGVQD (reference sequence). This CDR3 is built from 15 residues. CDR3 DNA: TGCGCCAGCAGTGAGTCCCCGGAGGGAACGTCGGGCTACACCTTC. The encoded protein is CASSESPEGTSGYTF.

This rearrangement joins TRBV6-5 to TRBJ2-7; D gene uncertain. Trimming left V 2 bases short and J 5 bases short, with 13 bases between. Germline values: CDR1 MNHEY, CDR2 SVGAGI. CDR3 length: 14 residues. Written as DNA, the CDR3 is TGTGCCAGCAGTTACGGTCTAAAACCGAACGAGCAGTACTTC. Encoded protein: CASSYGLKPNEQYF.

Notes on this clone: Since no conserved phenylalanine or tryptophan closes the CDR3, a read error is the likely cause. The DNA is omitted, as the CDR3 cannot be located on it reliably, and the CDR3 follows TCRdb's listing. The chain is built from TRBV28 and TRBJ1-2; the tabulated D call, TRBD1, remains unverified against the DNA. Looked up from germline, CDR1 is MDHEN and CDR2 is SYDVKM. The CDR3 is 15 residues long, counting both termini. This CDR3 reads CASSPKGSQLWLHLL.

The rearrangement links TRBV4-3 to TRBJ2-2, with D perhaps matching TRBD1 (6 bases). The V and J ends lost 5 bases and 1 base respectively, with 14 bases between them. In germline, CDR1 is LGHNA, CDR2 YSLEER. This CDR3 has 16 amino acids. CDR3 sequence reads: CASSGLPGQNTGELFF. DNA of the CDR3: TGCGCCAGCAGCGGACTTCCGGGACAGAACACCGGGGAGCTGTTTTTT.